This T cell receptor (beta chain) is drawn from a study of blood T cells in healthy people across ages. General observations from the study: Observed TCR beta diversity per million T cells went down as age went up. This fall followed a roughly linear course with age. Donor CMV status was unknown, possibly confounding expanded clonotype changes. Long-lived and aged donors differed, with more naive CD4+ cells and higher diversity in the long-lived.

A remark on this clonotype: What it binds is not known.

The CDR3 totals 17 residues. Germline assignment: CDR1 SQVTM and CDR2 ANQGSEA. V dropped 4 bases and J dropped 0; count of bases not matched to a gene: 7. Primers used in a second PCR of roughly 7 to 11 cycles were a sample-barcoded 5' primer and a J-beta primer mix. All samples gave at least 2.5 million CDR3-containing paired-end reads. From the 5' RACE reads, TCRdb called clonotypes with MiXCR, one entry per CDR3 protein. Counted here are almost 1 million distinct CDR3 sequences, about 53% occurring once; the ten biggest clones make up about 20%. The chain couples TRBV29-1 to TRBJ2-1, with 12 bases matching TRBD2. Sequenced sample: blood. This TCR derives from a woman aged 60-75 years in good health. CDR3 nucleotides: TGCAGCGTTGTAGGGACTAGCGGGTCCAGCTCCTACAATGAGCAGTTCTTC. Amino acids: CSVVGTSGSSSYNEQFF.